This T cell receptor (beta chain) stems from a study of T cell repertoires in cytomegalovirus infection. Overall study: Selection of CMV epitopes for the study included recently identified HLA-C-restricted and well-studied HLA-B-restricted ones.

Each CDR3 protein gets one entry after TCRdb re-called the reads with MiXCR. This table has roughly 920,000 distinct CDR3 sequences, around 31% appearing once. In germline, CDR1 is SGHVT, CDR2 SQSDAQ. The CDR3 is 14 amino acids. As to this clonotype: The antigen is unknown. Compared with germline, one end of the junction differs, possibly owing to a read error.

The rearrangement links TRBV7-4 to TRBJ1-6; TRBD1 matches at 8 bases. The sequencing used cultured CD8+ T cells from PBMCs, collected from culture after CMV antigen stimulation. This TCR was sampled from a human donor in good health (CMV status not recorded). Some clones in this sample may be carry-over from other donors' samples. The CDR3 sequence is CANSSQGANSPLHF. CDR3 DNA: TGTGCCAACAGCTCCCAGGGGGCGAATTCACCCCTCCACTTT.